The T cell receptor (beta chain) under discussion was sequenced for a study of radiotherapy plus CTLA-4 blockade in lung cancer. TCRdb's copy holds only in-frame clones and misses some; the assay was immunoSEQ multiplex PCR. Of about 19,000 clones listed, roughly 86% are singletons. Deletions cut 3 bases from V and 4 bases from J, with 10 bases between. From germline, CDR1 is SGDLS and CDR2 YYNGEE. The CDR3 sequence is 13 residues long. Whole-study results and caveats: In blood, after radiotherapy plus ipilimumab, tumor-derived TCR clones expanded. Among reported predictors of response, early blood T cell clone dynamics with interferon-beta performed best.

Turning to this clone: The target antigen is unknown.

This sequence joins TRBV9 and TRBJ2-5; D ambiguous. This receptor was taken from a human donor with non-small cell lung cancer whose response to radiotherapy plus ipilimumab could not be evaluated. The sequencing here drew on peripheral blood, taken from a patient treated with radiotherapy plus ipilimumab. This CDR3 reads CASSAHIRETQYF. For the CDR3, the DNA is TGTGCCAGCAGCGCACACATCAGAGAGACCCAGTACTTC.